This TCR beta chain was profiled in a study of long-term antiretroviral therapy in people with HIV. Study-wide results and caveats: Controls exceeded HIV repertoires in CDR3 length range. Before ART, certain clones expanded, and these dominated the repertoire at all time points.

Concerning this clone itself: The antigen remains unidentified.

It was version v3.0 of the immunoSEQ assay that was run at survey level. Sequencing had a target that covered about 40,000-55,000 T-cell genomes per sample. Measured with immunoSEQ multiplex PCR; TCRdb has only the in-frame clones, and not every one. The sample shows tens of thousands of clones, roughly 93% of them seen only once. Germline values: CDR1 SGHAT, CDR2 FQNNGV. The ends lost 6 bases at V and 4 bases at J; junction bases unmatched: 14. The CDR3 covers 17 residues. This receptor was identified in a woman in her forties with HIV. Sequenced here: unsorted PBMCs, sampled 7.6 years after starting antiretroviral therapy. The chain couples TRBV11-2 to TRBJ2-3; TRBD2 agrees at 9 bases. CDR3 loop: CASRGEMRGGFSDTQYF. CDR3 nucleotides: TGTGCCAGCAGGGGGGAAATGCGGGGGGGCTTCTCAGATACGCAGTATTTT.